This TCR beta chain was profiled in a study of blood T cell repertoires in COVID-19. At the level of the study: Samples taken during acute and convalescent COVID-19 were collected in the United States, Italy and Spain. T cells, B-cell-depleted T cells, or PBMCs provided the cDNA or gDNA that served as material.

The V gene's germline CDR1 is SGHDN and CDR2 FVKESK. J lost 8 bases, V lost 1 base, and 6 bases had no gene match. The CDR3 is 15 amino acids. Study processing details: For nucleated cells, counts were estimated from reference gene primer amplification. The table came from immunoSEQ multiplex PCR; TCRdb's copy has only in-frame clones and leaves some out. That table is the source of V, J and clone size, and D and trimming were worked out from the DNA. The data hold more than 200,000 clones, with more than 65% observed a single time. This TCR was sampled from a woman of 80 years or more with acute or convalescent COVID-19. This rearrangement joins TRBV14 to TRBJ2-7; 12 bases are shared with TRBD2. The source material was peripheral blood. The CDR3: CASSQGLAGVFQQYF. CDR3 DNA: TGTGCCAGCAGCCAAGGACTAGCGGGAGTGTTTCAGCAGTACTTC.